This T cell receptor beta chain emerged from a study of OX40 agonist ivuxolimab in advanced cancers. This clone appeared a single time. The protocol was immunoSEQ multiplex PCR, while the TCRdb copy is restricted to in-frame clones and leaves out a portion. The sample contains 90,000 to 150,000 clones, 80% to 90% of which appear only once. The clonotype was recovered from an adult with an advanced solid tumor such as melanoma, head and neck, liver or kidney cancer. The material sequenced was CD4+ or CD8+ T cells sorted from blood, taken in a trial of the OX40 agonist ivuxolimab.

In DNA, the CDR3 is TGCAGTGCTTTCGACAGGGGAGAACTGTTTTTT. This sequence encodes CSAFDRGELFF. This sequence joins TRBV20-1 and TRBJ1-4; TRBD1 agrees at 8 bases. V lost 5 bases, J lost 12 bases, and 5 bases stayed unmatched. Per the germline V gene, CDR1 is DFQATT and CDR2 is SNEGSKA (reference sequence). This CDR3 has 11 residues.